This TCR beta chain was profiled in a study of T cell responses to AZD1222 COVID-19 vaccine. V lost 4 bases to trimming and J lost 10 bases, with 13 bases between them. Germline CDR1 reads KGHDR; CDR2 reads SFDVKD. The CDR3 consists of 13 residues. Sequencing used immunoSEQ multiplex PCR; TCRdb keeps in-frame clones, though not all of them. Counted here are about 150,000 clones, approximately 87% occurring once; the ten biggest clones make up about 8.9%. The specimen was peripheral blood, collected 28 days after the second AZD1222 dose. This chain links TRBV24-1 with TRBJ2-1; D is ambiguous. This receptor was obtained from an adult who received the AZD1222 COVID-19 vaccine. The CDR3 DNA is TGTGCCACCAGTGACATGACCTATAGGGAGCAGTTCTTC. This gives the protein CATSDMTYREQFF.